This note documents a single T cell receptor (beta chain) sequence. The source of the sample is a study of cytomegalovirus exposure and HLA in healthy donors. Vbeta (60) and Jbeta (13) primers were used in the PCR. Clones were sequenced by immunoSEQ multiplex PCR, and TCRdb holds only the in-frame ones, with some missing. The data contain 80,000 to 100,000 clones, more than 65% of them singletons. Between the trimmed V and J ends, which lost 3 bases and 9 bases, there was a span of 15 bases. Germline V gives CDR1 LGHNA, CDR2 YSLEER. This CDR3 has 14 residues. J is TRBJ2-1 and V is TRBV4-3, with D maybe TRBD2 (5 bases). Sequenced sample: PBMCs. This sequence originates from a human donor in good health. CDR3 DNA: TGCGCCAGCAGCCAGAGAATGGACTGGACTGAGCAGTTCTTC. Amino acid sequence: CASSQRMDWTEQFF.